The T cell receptor (beta chain) described here comes from a study of cytomegalovirus exposure and HLA in healthy donors. Assay: immunoSEQ multiplex PCR; the TCRdb copy retains only in-frame clones and omits some. The sample includes about 360,000 clones, 75% to 90% of them seen just once. Germline V gene data show CDR1 as SQVTM and CDR2 as ANQGSEA. The CDR3 runs 16 residues. Trimming removed 5 bases at V and 2 bases at J, with 19 bases between. The specimen was PBMCs. This TCR derives from a woman between 18 and 29 years old in good health and CMV-seronegative. The V gene is TRBV29-1, the J gene TRBJ2-1, with a weak D call TRBD1 (5 bases). Here the CDR3 DNA reads TGCAGCGTTAACCCGACAGAAAAGCCGACCTACAATGAGCAGTTCTTC. Translating it yields CSVNPTEKPTYNEQFF.